This TCR beta chain appears in the sequencing data of a study of blood T cell repertoires in COVID-19. V lost 4 bases and J lost 0, with 8 bases in between. Germline V gene data show CDR1 as SGHNT and CDR2 as YYREEE (reference sequence). This CDR3 is 15 amino acids long. The table came from immunoSEQ multiplex PCR; TCRdb's copy has only in-frame clones and leaves some out. The sample holds about 490,000 clones, over 75% seen once. The sample taken for sequencing was peripheral blood. This receptor was obtained from a human donor in a cohort sampled during active COVID-19. J is TRBJ2-6 and V is TRBV5-4, with D possibly being TRBD1 (6 bases). The CDR3 loop is CASSDRYSGANVLTF. CDR3 in DNA: TGTGCCAGCAGCGACAGGTACTCTGGGGCCAACGTCCTGACTTTC.